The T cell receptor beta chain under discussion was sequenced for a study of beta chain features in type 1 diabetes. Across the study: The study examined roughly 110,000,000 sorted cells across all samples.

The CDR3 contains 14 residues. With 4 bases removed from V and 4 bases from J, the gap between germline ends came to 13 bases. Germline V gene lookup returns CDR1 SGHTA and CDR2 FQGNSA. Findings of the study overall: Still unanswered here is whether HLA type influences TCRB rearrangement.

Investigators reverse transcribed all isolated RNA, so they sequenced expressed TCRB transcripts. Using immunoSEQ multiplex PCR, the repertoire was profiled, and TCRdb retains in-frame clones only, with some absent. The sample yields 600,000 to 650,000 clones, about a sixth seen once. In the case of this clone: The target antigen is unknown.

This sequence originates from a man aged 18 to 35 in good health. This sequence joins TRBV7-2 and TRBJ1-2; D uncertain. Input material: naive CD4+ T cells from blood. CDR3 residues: CASSSSTGFYGYTF. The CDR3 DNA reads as TGTGCCAGCAGCTCAAGCACCGGGTTCTATGGCTACACCTTC.